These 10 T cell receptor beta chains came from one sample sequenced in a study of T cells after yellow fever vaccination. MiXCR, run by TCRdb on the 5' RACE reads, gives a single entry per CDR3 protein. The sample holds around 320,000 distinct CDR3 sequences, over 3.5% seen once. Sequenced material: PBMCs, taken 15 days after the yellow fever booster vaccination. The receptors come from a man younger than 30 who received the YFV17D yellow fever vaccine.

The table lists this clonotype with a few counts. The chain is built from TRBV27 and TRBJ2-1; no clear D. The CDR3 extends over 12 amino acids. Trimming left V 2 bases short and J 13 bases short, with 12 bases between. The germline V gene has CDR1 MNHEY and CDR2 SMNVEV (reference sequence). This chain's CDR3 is CASSLTRTAQFF. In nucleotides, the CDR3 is TGTGCCAGCAGTTTAACAAGAACCGCACAGTTCTTC.

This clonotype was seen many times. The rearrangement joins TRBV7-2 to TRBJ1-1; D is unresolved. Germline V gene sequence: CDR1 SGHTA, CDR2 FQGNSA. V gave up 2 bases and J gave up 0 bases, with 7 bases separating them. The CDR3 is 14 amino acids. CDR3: CASSLRVMNTEAFF. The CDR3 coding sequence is TGTGCCAGCAGCTTACGGGTTATGAACACTGAAGCTTTCTTT.

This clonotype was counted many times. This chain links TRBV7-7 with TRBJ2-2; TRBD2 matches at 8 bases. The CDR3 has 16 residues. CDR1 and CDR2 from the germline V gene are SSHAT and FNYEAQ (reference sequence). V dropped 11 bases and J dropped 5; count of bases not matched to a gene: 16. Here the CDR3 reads CASSGTGTRGTGELFF. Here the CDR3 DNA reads TGTGCCTCCAGTGGGACCGGGACTAGGGGAACCGGGGAGCTGTTTTTT.

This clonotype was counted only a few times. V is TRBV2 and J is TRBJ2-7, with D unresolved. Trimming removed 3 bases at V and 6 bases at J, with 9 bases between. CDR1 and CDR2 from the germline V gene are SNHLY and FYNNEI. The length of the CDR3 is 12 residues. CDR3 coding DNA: TGTGCCAGCAGTGACAACGCACCCGAGCAGTACTTC. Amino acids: CASSDNAPEQYF.

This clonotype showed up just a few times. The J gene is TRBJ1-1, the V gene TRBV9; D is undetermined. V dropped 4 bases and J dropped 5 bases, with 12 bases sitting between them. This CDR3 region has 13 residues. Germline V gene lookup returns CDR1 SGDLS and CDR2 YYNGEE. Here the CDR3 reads CASSHFFQTEAFF. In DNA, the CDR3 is TGTGCCAGCAGCCATTTCTTCCAGACTGAAGCTTTCTTT.

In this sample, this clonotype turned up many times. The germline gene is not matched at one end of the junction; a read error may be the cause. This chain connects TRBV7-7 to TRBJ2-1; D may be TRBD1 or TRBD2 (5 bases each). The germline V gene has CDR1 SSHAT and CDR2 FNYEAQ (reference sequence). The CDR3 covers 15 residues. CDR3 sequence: CASSSAGTAVGEQFF. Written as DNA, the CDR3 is TGTGCTAGCAGCTCCGCCGGGACCGCCGTCGGTGAGCAGTTCTTC.

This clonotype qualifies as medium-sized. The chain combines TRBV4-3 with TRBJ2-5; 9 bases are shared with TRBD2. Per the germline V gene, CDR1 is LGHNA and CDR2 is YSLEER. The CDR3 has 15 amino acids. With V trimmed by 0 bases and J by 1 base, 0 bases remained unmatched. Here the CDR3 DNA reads TGCGCCAGCAGCCAAGAGCGGGGGGGCCAAGAGACCCAGTACTTC. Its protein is CASSQERGGQETQYF.

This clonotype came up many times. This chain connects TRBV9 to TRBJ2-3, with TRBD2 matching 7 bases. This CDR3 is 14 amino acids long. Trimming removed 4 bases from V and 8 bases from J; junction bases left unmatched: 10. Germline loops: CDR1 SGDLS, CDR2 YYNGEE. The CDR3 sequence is CASSTGTTLATQYF. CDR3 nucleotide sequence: TGTGCCAGCAGCACCGGGACTACCCTCGCTACGCAGTATTTT.

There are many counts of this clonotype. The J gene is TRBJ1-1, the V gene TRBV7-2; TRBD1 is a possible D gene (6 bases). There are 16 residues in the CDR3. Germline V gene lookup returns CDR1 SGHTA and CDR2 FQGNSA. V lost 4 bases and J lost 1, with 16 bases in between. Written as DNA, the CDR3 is TGTGCCAGCAGCTCCTGGGGGGGGCTGAGGAACACTGAAGCTTTCTTT. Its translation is CASSSWGGLRNTEAFF.

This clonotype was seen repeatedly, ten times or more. The CDR3 loop is CASSLAYRVTEAFF. CDR3 DNA sequence: TGTGCCAGCAGCTTAGCGTACAGGGTCACTGAAGCTTTCTTT. This chain connects TRBV11-1 to TRBJ1-1; maybe TRBD1 (6 bases). V dropped 0 bases and J dropped 4 bases, with 9 bases sitting between them. The CDR3 is made up of 14 amino acids. Looked up from germline, CDR1 is SGHAT and CDR2 is FQDESV (reference sequence).